The TCR beta chain described here comes from a study of T cell responses to AZD1222 COVID-19 vaccine. Study at large: Analysis merged second doses at about 4 or about 12 weeks. Study results and caveats: Spike-specific TCR depth and breadth grew after two AZD1222 doses. Reports indicate that nearly half of spike-specific TCRs are directed at unmutated variant regions.

Trimming removed 0 bases from V and 4 bases from J; junction bases left unmatched: 1. Germline CDR1 SGHRS, CDR2 YFSETQ. The CDR3 runs to 15 residues. Libraries were prepared by immunoSEQ multiplex PCR; TCRdb keeps only in-frame clonotypes and omits some of them. The sample has 150,000 to 200,000 clones, 70% to 90% seen once. As concerns this clone: Its cognate antigen is unknown.

The TCR sequence derives from an adult in good health. The V and J genes are TRBV5-1 and TRBJ2-3; 11 bases are a match to TRBD1. The sample here was peripheral blood, taken on day 0 of AZD1222 vaccination. For the CDR3, the DNA is TGCGCCAGCAGCTTGGAGGGACAGGGGGCAGATACGCAGTATTTT. Its protein is CASSLEGQGADTQYF.